This T cell receptor (beta chain) appears in the sequencing data of a study of blood T cell repertoires in COVID-19. Germline lookup yields CDR1 LNHDA and CDR2 SQIVND (reference sequence). The CDR3 sequence is 17 residues long. Trimming removed 3 bases from V and 7 bases from J; junction bases left unmatched: 7. TCRdb's table, derived via immunoSEQ multiplex PCR, lists solely in-frame clones and lacks some. This sample has 350,000 or so clones, with over 85% found just once. The clonotype originates from a woman aged 55-75 years with COVID-19, enrolled during active disease. What was sequenced was peripheral blood. The chain uses TRBV19 and TRBJ1-6; TRBD1 aligns across 12 bases. The CDR3 spells CASSIGTGGGSNSPLHF. The CDR3 nucleotides are TGTGCCAGTAGTATCGGGACAGGGGGCGGCTCAAATTCACCCCTCCACTTT.